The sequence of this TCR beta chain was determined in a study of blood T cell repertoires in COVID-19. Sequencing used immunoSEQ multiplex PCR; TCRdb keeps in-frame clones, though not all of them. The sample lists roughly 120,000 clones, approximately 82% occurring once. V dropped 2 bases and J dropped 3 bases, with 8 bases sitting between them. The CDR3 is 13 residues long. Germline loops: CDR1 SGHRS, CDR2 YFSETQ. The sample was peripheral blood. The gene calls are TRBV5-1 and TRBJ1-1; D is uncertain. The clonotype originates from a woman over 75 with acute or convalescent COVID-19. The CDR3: CASSFLGDTEAFF. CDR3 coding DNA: TGCGCCAGCAGCTTTCTCGGGGACACTGAAGCTTTCTTT.